This TCR beta chain emerged from a study of blood T cell repertoires in COVID-19. Study overall: Donors in the United States, Italy and Spain gave samples during acute or convalescent COVID-19.

In the original analysis: Estimation of nucleated cell counts relied on the amplification of reference gene primers. Sequencing was performed with immunoSEQ multiplex PCR; in TCRdb, only in-frame clones are kept and a portion is missing. The DNA was the basis for D and trimming; V, J and clone size are from that table. The data show about 320,000 clones, around 92% seen once. This CDR3 is built from 13 residues. The germline CDR1 and CDR2 sequences are SGHRS and YFSETQ. V lost 4 bases, J lost 13 bases, and 17 bases lay in between. This TCR derives from a man between 18 and 35 years old who had recovered from COVID-19. The specimen was peripheral blood. The rearrangement uses TRBV5-1 and TRBJ1-4; D possibly corresponds to TRBD1 (6 bases). CDR3 coding DNA: TGCGCCAGCAGCGTAGGGGACAATAGTCGACTGTTTTTT. It translates to CASSVGDNSRLFF.